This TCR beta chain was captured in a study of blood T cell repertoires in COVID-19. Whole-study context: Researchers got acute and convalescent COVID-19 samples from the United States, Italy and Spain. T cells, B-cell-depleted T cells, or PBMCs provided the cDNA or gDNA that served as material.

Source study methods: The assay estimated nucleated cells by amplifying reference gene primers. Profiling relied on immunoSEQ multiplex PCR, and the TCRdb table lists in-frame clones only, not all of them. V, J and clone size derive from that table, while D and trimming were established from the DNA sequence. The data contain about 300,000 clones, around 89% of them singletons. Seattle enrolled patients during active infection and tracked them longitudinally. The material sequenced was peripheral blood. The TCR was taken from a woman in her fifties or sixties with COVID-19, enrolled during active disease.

CDR3 residues: CASSPGTGSYINEQFF. The CDR3 nucleotides read TGTGCCAGCAGCCCGGGGACAGGGTCTTATATCAATGAGCAGTTCTTC. The V and J genes are TRBV5-4 and TRBJ2-1; TRBD1 agrees at 9 bases. This CDR3 comprises 16 residues. Germline values: CDR1 SGHNT, CDR2 YYREEE (reference sequence). V lost 4 bases and J lost 6; bases outside the gene matches: 11.